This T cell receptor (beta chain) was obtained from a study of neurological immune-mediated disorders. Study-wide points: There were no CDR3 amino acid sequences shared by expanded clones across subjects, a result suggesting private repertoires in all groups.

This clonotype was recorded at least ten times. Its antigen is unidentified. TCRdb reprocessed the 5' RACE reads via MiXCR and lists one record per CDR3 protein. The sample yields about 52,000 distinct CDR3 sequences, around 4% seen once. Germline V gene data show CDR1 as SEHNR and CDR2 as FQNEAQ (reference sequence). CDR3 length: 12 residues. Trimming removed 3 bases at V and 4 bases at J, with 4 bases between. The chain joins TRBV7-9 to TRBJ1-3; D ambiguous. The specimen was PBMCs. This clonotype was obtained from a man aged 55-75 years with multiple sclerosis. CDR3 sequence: CASSLVGNTIYF. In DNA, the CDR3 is TGTGCCAGCAGCTTGGTCGGAAACACCATATATTTT.